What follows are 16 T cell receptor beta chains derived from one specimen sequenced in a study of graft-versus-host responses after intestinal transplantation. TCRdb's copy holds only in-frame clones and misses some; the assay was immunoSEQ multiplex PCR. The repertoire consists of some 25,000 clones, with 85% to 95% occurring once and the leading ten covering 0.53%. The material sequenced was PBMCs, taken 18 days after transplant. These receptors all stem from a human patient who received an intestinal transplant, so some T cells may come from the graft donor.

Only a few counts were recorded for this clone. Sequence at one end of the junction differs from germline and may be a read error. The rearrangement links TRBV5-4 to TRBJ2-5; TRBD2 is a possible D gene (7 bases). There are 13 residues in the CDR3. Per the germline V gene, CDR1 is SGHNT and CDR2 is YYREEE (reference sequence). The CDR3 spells CASNLGGRETQYF. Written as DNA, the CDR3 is TGTGCCAGCAACTTGGGGGGGCGAGAGACCCAGTACTTC.

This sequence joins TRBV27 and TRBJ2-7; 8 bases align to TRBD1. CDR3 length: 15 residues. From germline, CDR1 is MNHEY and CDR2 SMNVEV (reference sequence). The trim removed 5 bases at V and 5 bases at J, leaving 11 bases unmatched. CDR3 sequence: CASSRPRGRRNEQYF. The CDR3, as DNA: TGTGCCAGCAGTCGCCCCAGGGGGCGAAGGAACGAGCAGTACTTC.

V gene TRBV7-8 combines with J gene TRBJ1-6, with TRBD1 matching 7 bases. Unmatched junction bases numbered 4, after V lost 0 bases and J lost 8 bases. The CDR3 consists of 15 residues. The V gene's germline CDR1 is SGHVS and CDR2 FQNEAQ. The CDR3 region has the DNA TGTGCCAGCAGCTTAGCGCGGGGGACAGATTCACCCCTCCACTTT. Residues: CASSLARGTDSPLHF.

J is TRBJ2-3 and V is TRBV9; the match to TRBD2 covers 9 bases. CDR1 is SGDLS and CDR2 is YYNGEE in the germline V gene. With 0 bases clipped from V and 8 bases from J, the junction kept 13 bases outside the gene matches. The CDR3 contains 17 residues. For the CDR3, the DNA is TGTGCCAGCAGCGTAGTTGATAGGCGGGGGGGTAGGGGTACGCAGTATTTT. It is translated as CASSVVDRRGGRGTQYF.

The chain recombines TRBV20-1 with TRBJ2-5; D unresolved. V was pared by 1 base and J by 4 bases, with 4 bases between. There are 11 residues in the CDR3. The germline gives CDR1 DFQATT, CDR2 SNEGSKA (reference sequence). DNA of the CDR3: TGCAGTGCTAGAGGGGGAGAGACCCAGTACTTC. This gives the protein CSARGGETQYF.

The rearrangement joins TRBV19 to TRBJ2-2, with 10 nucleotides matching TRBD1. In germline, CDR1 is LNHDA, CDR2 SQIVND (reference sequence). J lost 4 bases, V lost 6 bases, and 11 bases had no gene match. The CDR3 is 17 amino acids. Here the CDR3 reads CASRRTGGNTLTGELFF. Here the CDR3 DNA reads TGTGCCAGTAGAAGGACAGGGGGAAACACCCTCACCGGGGAGCTGTTTTTT.

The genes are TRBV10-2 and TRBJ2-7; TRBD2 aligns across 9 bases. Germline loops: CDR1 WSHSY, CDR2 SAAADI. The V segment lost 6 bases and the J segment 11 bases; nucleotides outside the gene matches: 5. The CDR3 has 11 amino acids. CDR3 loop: CASSPGTSKYF. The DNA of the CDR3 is TGCGCCAGCAGCCCCGGGACTAGCAAGTACTTC.

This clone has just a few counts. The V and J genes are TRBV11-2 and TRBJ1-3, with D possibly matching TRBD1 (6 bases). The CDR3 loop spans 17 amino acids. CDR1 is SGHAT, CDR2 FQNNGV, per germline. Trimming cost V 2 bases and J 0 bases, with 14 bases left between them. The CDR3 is CASSLMGGQRSGNTIYF. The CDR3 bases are TGTGCCAGCAGCTTAATGGGAGGACAGCGCTCTGGAAACACCATATATTTT.

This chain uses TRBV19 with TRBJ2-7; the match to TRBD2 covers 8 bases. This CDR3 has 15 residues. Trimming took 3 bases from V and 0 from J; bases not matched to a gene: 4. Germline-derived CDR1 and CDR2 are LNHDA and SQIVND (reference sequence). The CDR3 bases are TGTGCCAGTAGTATTGGAGCGGGGGTCTCCTACGAGCAGTACTTC. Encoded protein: CASSIGAGVSYEQYF.

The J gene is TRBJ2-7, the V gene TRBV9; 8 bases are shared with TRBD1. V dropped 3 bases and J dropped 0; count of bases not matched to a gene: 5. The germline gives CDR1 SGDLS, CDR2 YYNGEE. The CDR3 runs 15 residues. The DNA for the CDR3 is TGTGCCAGCAGCGCCCGACAGGGGCCCTCCTACGAGCAGTACTTC. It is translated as CASSARQGPSYEQYF.

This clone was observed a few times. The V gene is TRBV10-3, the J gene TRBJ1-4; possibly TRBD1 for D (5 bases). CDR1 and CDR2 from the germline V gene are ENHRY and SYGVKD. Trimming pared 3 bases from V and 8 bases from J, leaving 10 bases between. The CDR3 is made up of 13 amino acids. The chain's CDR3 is CAISDPGPEKLFF. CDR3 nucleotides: TGTGCCATCAGTGACCCGGGGCCCGAAAAACTGTTTTTT.

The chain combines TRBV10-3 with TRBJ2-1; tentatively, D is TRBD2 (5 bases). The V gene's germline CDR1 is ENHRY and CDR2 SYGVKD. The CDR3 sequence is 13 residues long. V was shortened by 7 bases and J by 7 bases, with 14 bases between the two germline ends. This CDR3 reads CAIMDVAGNEQFF. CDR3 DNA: TGTGCCATCATGGATGTGGCGGGTAATGAGCAGTTCTTC.

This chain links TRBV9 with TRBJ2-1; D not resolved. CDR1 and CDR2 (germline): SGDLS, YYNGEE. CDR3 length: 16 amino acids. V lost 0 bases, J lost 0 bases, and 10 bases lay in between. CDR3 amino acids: CASSVGGGFSYNEQFF. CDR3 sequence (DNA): TGTGCCAGCAGCGTAGGAGGCGGCTTCTCCTACAATGAGCAGTTCTTC.

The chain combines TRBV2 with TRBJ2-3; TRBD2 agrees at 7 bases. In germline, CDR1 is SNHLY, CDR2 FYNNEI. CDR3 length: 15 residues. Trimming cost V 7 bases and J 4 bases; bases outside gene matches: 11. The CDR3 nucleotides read TGTGCCAGCACTCCCGGTCGGGGGAGGGCAGATACGCAGTATTTT. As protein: CASTPGRGRADTQYF.

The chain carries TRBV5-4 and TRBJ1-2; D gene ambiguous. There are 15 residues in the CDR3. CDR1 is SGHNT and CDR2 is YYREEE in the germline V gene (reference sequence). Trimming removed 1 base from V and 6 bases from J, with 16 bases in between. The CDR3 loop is CASSLREKATDGYTF. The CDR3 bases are TGTGCCAGCAGCTTGAGGGAAAAGGCCACCGATGGCTACACCTTC.

CDR3 bases: TGCAGCGCTCAAGGGGGCGCGTGGCCTAACTATGGCTACACCTTC. As protein: CSAQGGAWPNYGYTF. The chain uses TRBV29-1 and TRBJ1-2, with 7 bases lining up with TRBD1. Per germline, CDR1 SQVTM and CDR2 ANQGSEA. V was clipped by 7 bases and J by 0 bases; unmatched bases: 11. CDR3 length: 15 residues.